This passage covers 13 T cell receptor beta chains from one sample sequenced in a study of blood T cell repertoires in COVID-19. Some clones are missing from TCRdb's copy, which holds only in-frame ones; the method was immunoSEQ multiplex PCR. The sample has just under 350,000 clones, around 82% seen once. Sequences were obtained from peripheral blood. Source of these receptors: a man aged 25-40 years with active or convalescent COVID-19.

The chain joins TRBV28 to TRBJ2-5, with D possibly TRBD1 on 5 matching bases. The germline V and J ends were trimmed by 3 bases and 5 bases, with 13 bases remaining between them. Per germline, CDR1 MDHEN and CDR2 SYDVKM. There are 14 residues in the CDR3. The CDR3 DNA reads as TGTGCCAGCAGTTTTCCCGACAGTGGGGAGACCCAGTACTTC. Protein product: CASSFPDSGETQYF.

This clone was seen only once. The V call is TRBV18, the J call TRBJ2-3, with D maybe TRBD2 (5 bases). With 4 bases removed from V and 3 bases from J, the gap between germline ends came to 17 bases. The CDR3 runs to 16 residues. CDR1 is KGHSH and CDR2 is LQKENI in the germline V gene. Here the CDR3 reads CASSRTSGGGTDTQYF. In DNA, the CDR3 is TGTGCCAGCTCACGTACCAGCGGAGGCGGAACAGATACGCAGTATTTT.

The chain is built from TRBV5-6 and TRBJ2-7; D call uncertain. Germline CDR1 reads SGHDT; CDR2 reads YYEEEE. V shed 0 bases and J shed 3 bases, with 7 bases lying between them. This CDR3 region has 13 residues. As DNA, the CDR3 is TGTGCCAGCAGCTTGGTTGACAACTACGAGCAGTACTTC. Its protein product is CASSLVDNYEQYF.

The CDR3: CASSQDLGGRASRTDTQYF. In DNA form, the CDR3 reads TGCGCCAGCAGCCAAGATCTGGGCGGGAGGGCCTCTAGAACAGATACGCAGTATTTT. The chain recombines TRBV4-3 with TRBJ2-3; TRBD2 agrees at 9 bases. Germline-derived CDR1 and CDR2 are LGHNA and YSLEER. The CDR3 totals 19 residues. V shed 0 bases and J 3 bases; nucleotides not matched to a gene: 13.

The chain carries TRBV15 and TRBJ2-3; 7 bases fit TRBD1. V trimming: 0 bases; J trimming: 5 bases; junction bases outside the gene matches: 11. The length of the CDR3 is 17 residues. Germline CDR1 and CDR2: LNHNV and YYDKDF (reference sequence). DNA of the CDR3: TGTGCCACCAGCAGAGATCTCCAAGACAGGGTGGGAGATACGCAGTATTTT. Its protein product is CATSRDLQDRVGDTQYF.

The CDR3 loop reads CASSGERSSYNEQFF. CDR3 nucleotide sequence: TGTGCCAGCAGCGGTGAGCGGAGCTCCTACAATGAGCAGTTCTTC. The rearrangement joins TRBV5-4 to TRBJ2-1; perhaps TRBD2 as D (5 bases). Germline assignment: CDR1 SGHNT and CDR2 YYREEE (reference sequence). The CDR3 contains 15 residues. Deletions cut 4 bases from V and 0 bases from J, with 11 bases between.

The V gene is TRBV6-6, the J gene TRBJ2-5, with 8 bases aligning to TRBD1. CDR1 is MNHNY and CDR2 is SVGAGI in the germline V gene (reference sequence). With V trimmed by 10 bases and J by 5 bases, 9 bases remained unmatched. The length of the CDR3 is 13 residues. The CDR3 bases are TGTGCCACCGACAGGGGCGTGGGGGAGACCCAGTACTTC. This codes for CATDRGVGETQYF.

The chain couples TRBV13 to TRBJ1-3; TRBD1 agrees at 7 bases. CDR1 PRHDT and CDR2 FYEKMQ come from the germline V gene (reference sequence). The CDR3 length is 17 residues. Trimming removed 0 bases from V and 2 bases from J; junction bases left unmatched: 7. The CDR3 bases are TGTGCCAGCAGCTTAGGCCGGTACGGGACAGCTGGAAACACCATATATTTT. It yields the protein CASSLGRYGTAGNTIYF.

The CDR3 region has the DNA TGTGCCAGCAGCCAAGGGGAAGCGAGGAATTCACCCCTCCACTTT. Amino acids: CASSQGEARNSPLHF. The chain joins TRBV6-6 to TRBJ1-6; D perhaps matches TRBD1 (5 bases). The CDR3 runs to 15 residues. V gave up 6 bases and J gave up 7 bases, with 16 bases separating them. Looked up from germline, CDR1 is MNHNY and CDR2 is SVGAGI (reference sequence).

The chain links TRBV7-2 to TRBJ1-2; no definite D call. The CDR3 covers 12 residues. The germline gives CDR1 SGHTA, CDR2 FQGNSA. V lost 5 bases and J lost 9, with 13 bases in between. CDR3 sequence reads: CASSVGLGSYTF. As DNA, the CDR3 is TGTGCCAGCAGCGTCGGACTGGGGAGCTACACCTTC.

V is TRBV3-1 (or the pseudogene TRBV3-2) and J is TRBJ2-3; 7 bases line up with TRBD2. Unmatched junction bases numbered 4, after V lost 3 bases and J lost 1 base. This CDR3 spans 15 amino acids. The germline V gene encodes CDR1 LGHDT and CDR2 YNNKEL (reference sequence). For the CDR3, the DNA is TGTGCCAGCAGCCATCTAGCGGTTGGCACAGATACGCAGTATTTT. Its protein is CASSHLAVGTDTQYF.

This chain joins TRBV11-3 and TRBJ2-2; 8 bases match TRBD1. V gave up 5 bases and J gave up 4 bases; unmatched junction bases: 9. The length of the CDR3 is 16 residues. Germline CDR1 SGHNT, CDR2 YENEEA. CDR3 loop: CASSLPRQGSTGELFF. CDR3 nucleotide sequence: TGTGCCAGCAGCCTCCCGAGACAGGGGTCCACCGGGGAGCTGTTTTTT.

The J gene is TRBJ2-1, the V gene TRBV7-3, with D hard to call. V lost 2 bases and J 8 bases, leaving 7 bases between the germline ends. Germline V gives CDR1 SGHTA, CDR2 FQGTGA. CDR3 size: 12 residues. The CDR3 reads CASSLGSDEQFF. The CDR3 DNA sequence: TGTGCCAGCAGCTTAGGCAGCGATGAGCAGTTCTTC.